Included here is one T cell receptor beta chain sequence, with context. This clone has more than one count but fewer than ten. Its antigen is still unknown. No per-base quality is available; no much larger clone lies one base away. These data come from a study of blood T cell repertoires in COVID-19 (TCRdb year 2020). General notes on the study: Samples covering the acute and convalescent phases of COVID-19 were provided by collaborators in the United States, Italy and Spain. The repertoires were released in a freely available public database intended as a resource for research on the immune response to SARS-CoV-2. The material from the prospective study consisted of cDNA or gDNA derived from T cells, B-cell-depleted T cells, or PBMCs. The dataset comprised deeply sampled blood TCRbeta repertoires from subjects exposed to, actively infected with, or recovered from COVID-19. The sample metadata nearly always contained a de-identified subject ID, COVID-19 status, age in years and sex. Samples were obtained from the ongoing ImmuneRACE study (first 160 participants) and from about 1,300 subjects provided by 6 global collaborators. Where HLA class I and class II types were available, the types were taken from metadata supplied by the sample provider, not from assay-based typing. The study at large found these results: The amount of clinical and demographic metadata varied by source and participant and was provided uncurated.

Counted from cysteine to phenylalanine, this CDR3 has 16 amino acids. Just CDR3 DNA is preserved here, 48 bases in frame from base 1. V is trimmed back by 3 bases and J by 3 bases, and the junction contains 5 bases that no gene match accounts for. As encoded in the germline V gene, CDR1 is SGHRS while CDR2 is YFSETQ. TCRbeta CDR3 regions were amplified from genomic DNA using the immunoSEQ Assay, a bias-controlled multiplex PCR. The published analysis was carried out like this. The number of nucleated cells in each sample was estimated from the amplification of reference gene primers within the assay. Sequence reads were collapsed and filtered to measure the absolute abundance of every unique TCRbeta CDR3 rearrangement. For each sample, productive Simpson clonality was calculated as the square root of Simpson's diversity index over productive rearrangements. In TCRdb, the immuneACCESS table is reduced to in-frame sequences with V and J assigned. These tables do not hold every clone; where another copy was compared, an unresolved V gene accounts for under half, and the others remain unexplained. D and trimming come from the DNA, and the V and J calls and clone size come from that table. This sample is represented by a few hundred thousand clones; more than 80% of them were singletons. The top ten constitute about 6% of the sample.

A second Seattle source provided samples from volunteer blood donors who had recovered from COVID-19. Whole blood was collected in K2EDTA tubes by collaborating institutions according to the institutions' own protocols. For TCRbeta analysis, collaborators shipped samples in one of three forms: frozen whole blood, isolated PBMCs, or DNA extracted from either of those sample types. The chain is encoded by TRBV5-1 joined to TRBJ2-1, and TRBD2 aligns with 11 junction nucleotides. The source material was peripheral blood. The receptor was isolated from a young man who had recovered from COVID-19. The bases are TGCGCCAGCAGCTCCGATACTAGCGGGAGCTACAATGAGCAGTTCTTC. Translation gives CASSSDTSGSYNEQFF.